These 13 T cell receptor beta chains were sequenced from one sample in a study of blood T cell repertoires in COVID-19. The table came from immunoSEQ multiplex PCR; TCRdb's copy has only in-frame clones and leaves some out. The sample gives approximately 65,000 clones, 65% to 85% of which show up once; roughly 22% is in the top ten. The sequenced sample consisted of peripheral blood. These receptor sequences come from a woman older than 75 with active or convalescent COVID-19.

The V call is TRBV10-2, the J call TRBJ1-5; a possible D gene is TRBD1 (6 bases). The CDR3 extends over 15 amino acids. Germline CDR1 WSHSY, CDR2 SAAADI. Trimming cost V 8 bases and J 5 bases, with 19 bases left between them. The CDR3 sequence is CASGPAGARYQPQHF. Here the CDR3 DNA reads TGCGCCAGCGGGCCGGCAGGGGCCCGATATCAGCCCCAGCATTTT.

The J gene is TRBJ2-3, the V gene TRBV3-1 (or the pseudogene TRBV3-2); 16 nucleotides line up with TRBD2. From germline, CDR1 is LGHDT and CDR2 YNNKEL (reference sequence). The J segment lost 5 bases and the V segment lost 3 bases, leaving 14 bases of the junction unmatched. CDR3 length: 20 amino acids. The CDR3 loop is CASSHPGLAGGIQAGDTQYF. The CDR3 DNA is TGTGCCAGCAGCCACCCGGGACTAGCGGGGGGGATACAAGCCGGAGATACGCAGTATTTT.

The chain has TRBV2 and TRBJ2-7; 7 bases fit TRBD1. Germline trimming cut 7 bases from V and 2 bases from J; bases unmatched to any gene: 17. There are 17 residues in the CDR3. The V gene's germline CDR1 is SNHLY and CDR2 FYNNEI. CDR3 region: CASTLRWGQSQTYEQYF. The CDR3 DNA reads TGTGCCAGCACCCTACGCTGGGGACAGAGCCAAACCTACGAGCAGTACTTC.

This clone came up a few times. The rearrangement uses TRBV13 and TRBJ1-4; 10 positions match TRBD1. CDR1 is PRHDT and CDR2 is FYEKMQ in the germline V gene (reference sequence). Trimming at V came to 4 bases and at J to 8 bases, leaving 4 bases not matched to a gene. The CDR3 contains 14 residues. CDR3 sequence reads: CASSWGTGEEKLFF. CDR3 bases: TGTGCCAGCAGCTGGGGGACAGGGGAGGAAAAACTGTTTTTT. The complete variable domain, with remaining parts taken from reference TRBV13 and TRBJ1-4, reads AAGVIQSPRHLIKEKRETATLKCYPIPRHDTVYWYQQGPGQDPQFLISFYEKMQSDKGSIPDRFSAQQFSDYHSELNMSSLELGDSALYFCASSWGTGEEKLFFGSGTQLSVL.

The rearrangement links TRBV5-4 to TRBJ1-6; D unresolved. The germline gives CDR1 SGHNT, CDR2 YYREEE (reference sequence). The V end lost 1 base, the J end lost 7 bases, and 9 bases lay between the germline ends. This CDR3 contains 14 residues. CDR3 nucleotides: TGTGCCAGCAGCTTGATGAGGTCCAATTCACCCCTCCACTTT. Translated, it gives CASSLMRSNSPLHF.

This chain connects TRBV7-3 to TRBJ1-1; 7 bases map to TRBD1. The V segment lost 3 bases and the J segment 1 base; nucleotides outside the gene matches: 2. Per the germline V gene, CDR1 is SGHTA and CDR2 is FQGTGA. This CDR3 region has 14 residues. CDR3 sequence (DNA): TGTGCCAGCAGCTTCGGGACAGCGAACACTGAAGCTTTCTTT. Translation gives CASSFGTANTEAFF.

This clone has a single count. The V and J genes are TRBV5-4 and TRBJ1-6, with no clear D. The germline V gene has CDR1 SGHNT and CDR2 YYREEE (reference sequence). V was trimmed by 0 bases and J by 6 bases, leaving 10 bases between them. The CDR3 spans 15 residues. The CDR3 bases are TGTGCCAGCAGCTTGGATCGGTCAAGTAATTCACCCCTCCACTTT. This codes for CASSLDRSSNSPLHF.

The rearrangement links TRBV4-1 to TRBJ2-2; D may be TRBD1 (6 bases). The CDR3 runs 14 residues. CDR1 MGHRA and CDR2 YSYEKL come from the germline V gene. V gave up 2 bases and J gave up 4 bases, with 8 bases separating them. CDR3 residues: CASSQQGFTGELFF. The CDR3 DNA sequence: TGCGCCAGCAGCCAACAGGGGTTCACCGGGGAGCTGTTTTTT.

This chain connects TRBV24-1 to TRBJ2-2, with TRBD2 identical over 13 bases. The germline CDR1 and CDR2 sequences are KGHDR and SFDVKD. The V and J ends lost 5 bases and 0 bases, in that order; junction bases with no gene match: 2. This CDR3 region has 17 residues. This chain's CDR3 is CATSGTSGGPNTGELFF. The CDR3 coding sequence is TGTGCCACCAGTGGGACTAGCGGGGGACCGAACACCGGGGAGCTGTTTTTT.

This chain links TRBV5-6 with TRBJ1-1; 10 bases fit TRBD1. Germline V gene sequence: CDR1 SGHDT, CDR2 YYEEEE. V gave up 0 bases and J gave up 4 bases; unmatched junction bases: 6. The CDR3 runs 16 residues. CDR3 sequence (DNA): TGTGCCAGCAGCTTGGCGTCGACAGGGGGCCTCACTGAAGCTTTCTTT. It yields the protein CASSLASTGGLTEAFF.

There are a few counts of this clone. The CDR3 spells CAISETGVGSNQPQHF. The CDR3 nucleotides read TGTGCCATCAGCGAAACAGGGGTGGGGAGCAATCAGCCCCAGCATTTT. The chain is built from TRBV10-3 and TRBJ1-5; 7 bases line up with TRBD1. This CDR3 comprises 16 residues. Per the germline V gene, CDR1 is ENHRY and CDR2 is SYGVKD. The V segment lost 6 bases and the J segment 1 base; nucleotides outside the gene matches: 9.

The chain links TRBV19 to TRBJ2-1; TRBD1 matches at 7 bases. The CDR3 spans 12 residues. Trimming took 10 bases from V and 5 from J; bases not matched to a gene: 5. Germline-derived CDR1 and CDR2 are LNHDA and SQIVND (reference sequence). CDR3 protein: CATQGQNNEQFF. For the CDR3, the DNA is TGTGCCACCCAGGGACAGAACAATGAGCAGTTCTTC. Full variable domain (missing parts from reference TRBV19 and TRBJ2-1): DGGITQSPKYLFRKEGQNVTLSCEQNLNHDAMYWYRQDPGQGLRLIYYSQIVNDFQKGDIAEGYSVSREKKESFPLTVTSAQKNPTAFYLCATQGQNNEQFFGPGTRLTVL.

This clone was recorded only once. This chain joins TRBV11-3 and TRBJ2-1; D ambiguous. Germline CDR1 SGHNT, CDR2 YENEEA. CDR3 length: 16 residues. Trimming removed 5 bases from V and 2 bases from J, with 16 bases in between. The CDR3 reads CASSKALDLAYNEQFF. CDR3 sequence (DNA): TGTGCCAGCAGCAAAGCCCTAGATTTGGCCTACAATGAGCAGTTCTTC.